Below are 7 T cell receptor beta chains sequenced from a single sample in a study of T-cell memory formation after mild COVID-19 (dated by TCRdb to 2020 to 2022). Receptor libraries were prepared by 5' RACE. The run used an Illumina NovaSeq 6000. Using fastp at Q25 and MiXCR, TCRdb reprocessed the public reads and kept productive beta chains. CDR3 protein duplicates are merged, each entry listing the most common genes and DNA. This sample holds some 100,000 distinct CDR3 sequences; 11% were observed only once. Together, the top ten hold around 39% of the sample. The sequenced sample consisted of PBMCs or a T cell subset sorted from them (not recorded which). These receptors all stem from a man between 18 and 29 years old who had mild COVID-19 (a few samples of this study predate the infection). The sample titles of this study are shuffled in the database, so cell type and time point are left out; the donor was told from shared clones.

This clonotype was picked up a small number of times. V gene TRBV4-1 combines with J gene TRBJ1-2; D not certain. Per the germline V gene, CDR1 is MGHRA and CDR2 is YSYEKL. The V end was cut by 1 base, the J end by 4 bases, with 10 bases between. CDR3 length: 14 amino acids. Written as DNA, the CDR3 is TGCGCCAGCAGCCAAGTCTCCAGACCCTATGGCTACACCTTC. Translated: CASSQVSRPYGYTF.

This clonotype was detected a few times. The chain combines TRBV5-1 with TRBJ2-1, with TRBD1 identical over 9 bases. The germline CDR1 and CDR2 sequences are SGHRS and YFSETQ. J lost 5 bases, V lost 5 bases, and 5 bases had no gene match. This CDR3 contains 14 residues. The CDR3 here is CASRGTGFHNEQFF. CDR3 DNA: TGCGCCAGCAGAGGGACAGGGTTCCACAATGAGCAGTTCTTC.

This chain uses TRBV7-9 with TRBJ2-1; tentative D call: TRBD2 (6 bases). Germline CDR1 and CDR2: SEHNR and FQNEAQ (reference sequence). Trimming took 5 bases from V and 4 from J, leaving 12 bases between them. The CDR3 runs to 14 residues. The CDR3: CASSGIGTYNEQFF. The CDR3, as DNA: TGTGCCAGCAGCGGGATCGGGACTTACAATGAGCAGTTCTTC.

This clonotype came up a few times. The V call is TRBV28, the J call TRBJ2-3; D gene unclear. This CDR3 spans 14 amino acids. Trimming took off 3 bases at V and 2 bases at J, with 9 bases between the two ends. Germline V CDR1 and CDR2: MDHEN, SYDVKM. The CDR3, as DNA: TGTGCCAGCAGTTTGAGGCAGGCCACAGATACGCAGTATTTT. The encoded protein is CASSLRQATDTQYF.

The chain carries TRBV3-2 and TRBJ2-5; the D segment call TRBD2 is taken from the table without a DNA check. TRBV3-2 counts as a pseudogene. This CDR3 contains 15 residues. The CDR3 DNA sequence: TGTGCCAGCAGCCCCCTCAGGCGGAACCAAGAGACCCAGTACTTC. The encoded protein is CASSPLRRNQETQYF.

J is TRBJ1-4 and V is TRBV6-5; no reliable D call. V lost 6 bases and J lost 0, with 8 bases in between. CDR3 size: 14 residues. Germline assignment: CDR1 MNHEY and CDR2 SVGAGI. This CDR3 reads CASSYYSTNEKLFF. CDR3 DNA: TGTGCCAGCAGCTATTATTCAACTAATGAAAAACTGTTTTTT.

As DNA, the CDR3 is TGTGCCACCCCGAACCCACAGGGAGTGGCCATCTACGAGCAGTACGTC. It yields the protein CATPNPQGVAIYEQYV. V gene TRBV24-1 combines with J gene TRBJ2-7; perhaps TRBD1 as D (6 bases). Germline V CDR1 and CDR2: KGHDR, SFDVKD. This CDR3 region has 16 residues. With 9 bases removed from V and 3 bases from J, the gap between germline ends came to 23 bases.